This T cell receptor (beta chain) was captured in a study of Ad26.COV2.S vaccination and SARS-CoV-2 variants. The assay was immunoSEQ multiplex PCR, and TCRdb's table has in-frame clones only and misses some. The data show roughly 350,000 clones, approximately 90% seen once. The treatment is: approximately 18 received Ad26.COV2.S at low or high dose, single or two shots; five or six received placebo; per-sample allocation not given. At day 63 after the first vaccine or placebo injection, samples were drawn. Germline values: CDR1 MNHNY, CDR2 SVGAGI (reference sequence). The CDR3 contains 14 residues. The trim removed 5 bases at V and 5 bases at J, leaving 4 bases unmatched.

Sample: peripheral blood, taken in a trial of Ad26.COV2.S vaccine versus placebo. The chain employs TRBV6-6 and TRBJ2-3; 10 bases match TRBD1. This sequence was found in a person between 18 and 65 years old who received the Ad26.COV2.S COVID-19 vaccine or a placebo. The CDR3 loop reads CASSKGQGIDTQYF. CDR3 in DNA: TGTGCCAGCAGTAAGGGACAGGGGATAGATACGCAGTATTTT.